Following are 8 T cell receptor beta chains from one sample sequenced in a study of human T cells and chemical hapten exposure. TCRdb analysed the RACE reads with MiXCR anew, one entry per CDR3 protein. The data hold 350,000 to 400,000 distinct CDR3 sequences, with about 6% observed a single time. Described time point: patch test 2, 6 weeks after DPC sensitization. Noted treatment: therapeutic diphenylcyclopropenone sensitization with weekly scalp DPC. The sample consisted of whole blood, taken in connection with sensitization to the hapten diphenylcyclopropenone (DPC). The receptors were gathered from a woman under 30 with alopecia areata. Some clones in this sample may be carry-over from other donors' samples.

This clonotype was seen repeatedly, ten times or more. The genes are TRBV5-5 and TRBJ2-2; the match to TRBD1 covers 10 bases. The CDR3 has 15 amino acids. The V and J ends lost 4 bases and 3 bases, in that order; junction bases with no gene match: 3. Germline V lookup: CDR1 SGHKS, CDR2 YYEKEE (reference sequence). The CDR3 loop is CASSRTGGYTGELFF. The DNA for the CDR3 is TGTGCCAGCAGCCGGACAGGGGGATACACCGGGGAGCTGTTTTTT.

This clonotype showed up just a few times. The chain has TRBV5-5 and TRBJ2-3; D gene uncertain. This CDR3 comprises 14 residues. With 2 bases removed from V and 2 bases from J, the gap between germline ends came to 9 bases. Germline V lookup: CDR1 SGHKS, CDR2 YYEKEE (reference sequence). The CDR3 nucleotides read TGTGCCAGCAGCTTCAGGCCGGTCACAGATACGCAGTATTTT. Translation: CASSFRPVTDTQYF.

This clonotype was recorded a few times. J is TRBJ2-1 and V is TRBV7-2; a possible D gene is TRBD2 (5 bases). Per the germline V gene, CDR1 is SGHTA and CDR2 is FQGNSA. Trimming cost V 8 bases and J 2 bases, with 13 bases left between them. The CDR3 extends over 14 amino acids. The DNA for the CDR3 is TGTGCCAGCCGGGGATTTTATGCCTACAATGAGCAGTTCTTC. Translation gives CASRGFYAYNEQFF.

The chain combines TRBV29-1 with TRBJ2-1, with 7 positions matching TRBD2. The germline V gene encodes CDR1 SQVTM and CDR2 ANQGSEA. V gave up 4 bases and J gave up 0 bases; unmatched junction bases: 6. The CDR3 runs to 15 residues. The chain's CDR3 is CSVGRAGFSYNEQFF. The CDR3 DNA is TGCAGCGTTGGGAGAGCGGGGTTCTCCTACAATGAGCAGTTCTTC.

The chain joins TRBV3-1 to TRBJ1-2; D gene ambiguous. Trimming shortened V by 1 base and J by 4 bases, and 16 bases separated the two germline ends. From germline, CDR1 is LGHDT and CDR2 YNNKEL (reference sequence). There are 16 residues in the CDR3. As DNA, the CDR3 is TGTGCCAGCAGCCAAGGCCCGACTTCTTTGAGCTATGGCTACACCTTC. It is translated as CASSQGPTSLSYGYTF.

This chain connects TRBV6-5 to TRBJ2-7; TRBD2 matches at 10 bases. Germline CDR1 reads MNHEY; CDR2 reads SVGAGI. The CDR3 is 13 residues long. The junction had 2 bases not matched to a gene; V was cut back by 4 bases and J by 5 bases. This CDR3 is CASSSSGGHEQYF. The CDR3 bases are TGTGCCAGCAGTTCTAGCGGGGGCCACGAGCAGTACTTC.

V is TRBV4-2 and J is TRBJ2-3, with D perhaps TRBD2 (6 bases). Deletions cut 0 bases from V and 6 bases from J, with 19 bases between. The CDR3 sequence is 17 residues long. From germline, CDR1 is LGHNA and CDR2 YNFKEQ. As DNA, the CDR3 is TGTGCCAGCAGCCAAGATGGGGGGACTGGACTTATTGATACGCAGTATTTT. This sequence encodes CASSQDGGTGLIDTQYF.

This clonotype was seen only a few times. The chain links TRBV18 to TRBJ2-1; TRBD2 matches at 8 bases. This CDR3 is built from 13 residues. The J segment lost 10 bases and the V segment lost 0 bases, leaving 2 bases of the junction unmatched. Germline V gene lookup returns CDR1 KGHSH and CDR2 LQKENI. Here the CDR3 DNA reads TGTGCCAGCTCACCACCGGGCGGGAGGGAGCAGTTCTTC. Protein: CASSPPGGREQFF.